Shown below are 5 T cell receptor beta chains from a single sample sequenced in a study of T cell responses to AZD1222 COVID-19 vaccine. Sequenced by immunoSEQ multiplex PCR; TCRdb stores in-frame clones only, minus some. This table has tens of thousands of clones, 85% to 90% appearing once. Sequences were derived from peripheral blood, sampled 28 days after the second AZD1222 dose. The receptors were sampled from an adult who received the AZD1222 COVID-19 vaccine.

The chain is built from TRBV10-1 and TRBJ2-1, with 7 positions matching TRBD2. The CDR3 length is 15 residues. After removal of 2 bases from V and 0 bases from J, the junction contained 1 base not matched to a gene. Looked up from germline, CDR1 is WNHNN and CDR2 is SYGVQD (reference sequence). The CDR3 DNA follows: TGCGCCAGCAGTGAGGGACTAGGCTCCTACAATGAGCAGTTCTTC. Translation: CASSEGLGSYNEQFF.

This clone was detected once. This sequence joins TRBV11-2 and TRBJ1-1; D not resolved. The germline V gene has CDR1 SGHAT and CDR2 FQNNGV. The CDR3 extends over 13 amino acids. V shed 2 bases and J shed 0 bases, with 4 bases lying between them. DNA for the CDR3: TGTGCCAGCAGCTTAAAGGTGAACACTGAAGCTTTCTTT. It translates to CASSLKVNTEAFF.

The chain recombines TRBV5-1 with TRBJ2-3; no clear D. Germline CDR1 SGHRS, CDR2 YFSETQ. The CDR3 totals 13 residues. Trimming took off 0 bases at V and 4 bases at J, with 6 bases between the two ends. The CDR3 loop is CASSLDSPDTQYF. DNA of the CDR3: TGCGCCAGCAGCTTGGACAGCCCAGATACGCAGTATTTT.

The chain combines TRBV29-1 with TRBJ2-3; D unclear. This CDR3 has 12 amino acids. V was cut by 8 bases and J by 5 bases, with 14 bases left in between. CDR1 is SQVTM and CDR2 is ANQGSEA in the germline V gene. The CDR3 DNA sequence: TGCAGCCTCAGAGTGACGGGAGATACGCAGTATTTT. It translates to CSLRVTGDTQYF.

The J gene is TRBJ1-4, the V gene TRBV28, with a tentative D call TRBD1 (5 bases). The CDR3 is made up of 14 amino acids. Trimming stripped 8 bases from V and 5 bases from J, with 15 bases between. CDR1 and CDR2 from the germline V gene are MDHEN and SYDVKM. The CDR3 nucleotides are TGTGCCAGCGGCATGAGACAGTCCAATGAAAAACTGTTTTTT. It yields the protein CASGMRQSNEKLFF.